This T cell receptor beta chain was observed in a study of vaccination effects on CD4 cells after COVID-19. The study, taken as a whole, reports: Marked contraction was observed in infection-induced and vaccine-induced clones late after vaccination.

ViraFEST assay sequencing came after antigen-specific CD4+ T cells were expanded with viral peptide pools. Culture proceeded for roughly ten days, and CD4+ T cells were then isolated. People in the vaccine group had not been infected with SARS-CoV-2 before, and their nucleocapsid antibodies were negative. The CDR3 is 16 residues long. V lost 0 bases to trimming and J lost 1 base, with 13 bases between them. Germline CDR1 SGHTS, CDR2 YDEGEE. The repertoire was sequenced with immunoSEQ multiplex PCR; TCRdb's copy has only in-frame clones and lacks some. This table holds about 55,000 clones, roughly two thirds found once. In regard to this clone: No antigen is known for it.

The sequences come from CD4+ T cells from PBMCs cultured with SARS-CoV-2 spike peptides, collected before COVID-19 vaccination. This TCR was recovered from a human donor who received a COVID-19 vaccine. The chain links TRBV5-8 to TRBJ1-1, with a weak D call TRBD1 (6 bases). In DNA form, the CDR3 reads TGTGCCAGCAGCTTGGAAGGATCGGACAGGAACACTGAAGCTTTCTTT. It codes for CASSLEGSDRNTEAFF.